Each of the 25 T cell receptor beta chains below was sequenced from the same sample in a study of CD8 T cells in ankylosing spondylitis. Study-level results: A TCR beta motif of fewer than ten highly homologous variants seemed to mark ankylosing spondylitis blood.

These receptors are not linked to any known antigen. TCRdb reprocessed the 5' RACE reads with MiXCR, giving one entry per CDR3 protein. The sample records hundreds of thousands of distinct CDR3 sequences, about 11% being singletons. Sequenced sample: blood, either unsorted or a sorted T cell fraction (not recorded which). The receptors were gathered from a male donor with ankylosing spondylitis.

This clonotype was counted many times. The DNA for the CDR3 is TGCGCCAGCAGCTTGGATGGCGGCCTAAACTACGAGCAGTACTTC. It codes for CASSLDGGLNYEQYF. The chain carries TRBV5-1 and TRBJ2-7; D is unclear. Germline V gene lookup returns CDR1 SGHRS and CDR2 YFSETQ. V was shortened by 0 bases and J by 3 bases, with 13 bases between the two germline ends. This CDR3 spans 15 amino acids.

In its sample, this clonotype was seen many times. The genes are TRBV7-9 and TRBJ2-2; D unclear. Trimming stripped 3 bases from V and 2 bases from J, with 7 bases between. The CDR3 is 14 residues long. Germline CDR1 and CDR2: SEHNR and FQNEAQ (reference sequence). CDR3 protein: CASSLRRNTGELFF. The CDR3 nucleotides are TGTGCCAGCAGCTTGCGACGTAACACCGGGGAGCTGTTTTTT.

This clonotype was observed many times. The junction does not match germline at one end; this may be a read error. The genes are TRBV28 and TRBJ2-7, with D uncertain. In germline, CDR1 is MDHEN, CDR2 SYDVKM. The CDR3 runs 12 residues. Here the CDR3 DNA reads TGTGCCAGCAGTTTAGCCTCCTTGAACTTGAGATTC. Translated: CASSLASLNLRF.

The chain is built from TRBV5-1 and TRBJ2-5, with 7 positions matching TRBD1. V shed 4 bases and J 0 bases; nucleotides not matched to a gene: 6. The germline V gene has CDR1 SGHRS and CDR2 YFSETQ. This CDR3 is 15 amino acids long. The CDR3 reads CASSRGQLYQETQYF. DNA of the CDR3: TGCGCCAGCAGCAGGGGACAGCTGTACCAAGAGACCCAGTACTTC.

Many counts were recorded for this clonotype. The V call is TRBV20-1, the J call TRBJ1-5; the match to TRBD1 covers 9 bases. CDR1 DFQATT and CDR2 SNEGSKA come from the germline V gene (reference sequence). The V segment lost 6 bases and the J segment 5 bases; nucleotides outside the gene matches: 8. CDR3 length equals 14 residues. Here the CDR3 DNA reads TGCAGTGCGAAAAGGACAGGGGAGTATCAGCCCCAGCATTTT. Its protein is CSAKRTGEYQPQHF.

The rearrangement joins TRBV7-6 to TRBJ2-7; D remains ambiguous. This CDR3 spans 13 amino acids. CDR1 and CDR2 from the germline V gene are SGHVS and FNYEAQ. Trimming cost V 0 bases and J 3 bases, with 6 bases left between them. The DNA for the CDR3 is TGTGCCAGCAGCTTAGCGCAAGACTACGAGCAGTACTTC. It yields the protein CASSLAQDYEQYF.

CDR3 sequence (DNA): TGCAGTGCTAGAGGGGGCGGGACAGGGGAGCGTAGTGGCTACACCTTC. The encoded protein is CSARGGGTGERSGYTF. The genes are TRBV20-1 and TRBJ1-2; 10 bases are shared with TRBD1. The germline CDR1 and CDR2 sequences are DFQATT and SNEGSKA (reference sequence). The CDR3 runs 16 residues. The ends lost 1 base at V and 7 bases at J; junction bases unmatched: 12.

The table lists this clonotype with many counts. CDR3 in DNA: TGTGCCAGCACCACCCGAGGGGGATTCAATCAGCCCCAGCATTTT. Its protein product is CASTTRGGFNQPQHF. The chain couples TRBV12-3 or TRBV12-4 to TRBJ1-5; weak D call: TRBD1 (6 bases). Trimming took 7 bases from V and 3 from J, leaving 16 bases between them. This CDR3 is 15 amino acids long.

In regard to this clonotype: Relative to the germline gene, one junction end is altered; a read error may explain this. The chain combines TRBV18 with TRBJ1-5; tentative D call: TRBD1 (5 bases). Germline V lookup: CDR1 KGHSH, CDR2 LQKENI. This CDR3 comprises 15 residues. The CDR3 protein is CASSPPERGDQPQHF. The CDR3 DNA reads as TGCGCCAGCTCACCACCGGAAAGGGGTGATCAGCCCCAGCATTTT.

The chain recombines TRBV7-2 with TRBJ2-1; perhaps D is TRBD1 or TRBD2 (7 bases each). Trimming shortened V by 5 bases and J by 7 bases, and 27 bases separated the two germline ends. The length of the CDR3 is 18 residues. CDR1 is SGHTA and CDR2 is FQGNSA in the germline V gene. The CDR3 nucleotides read TGTGCCAGCAGCCTCCACGAGGGAGGGGGCCCTACGGGGAATGAGCAGTTCTTC. This codes for CASSLHEGGGPTGNEQFF.

This chain connects TRBV20-1 to TRBJ2-7; TRBD1 matches 7 bases. J lost 4 bases, V lost 8 bases, and 8 bases had no gene match. Looked up from germline, CDR1 is DFQATT and CDR2 is SNEGSKA (reference sequence). The CDR3 is 12 amino acids. For the CDR3, the DNA is TGCAGTTCCCCGACAGGGAATTACGAGCAGTACTTC. Amino acid sequence: CSSPTGNYEQYF.

This clonotype was observed at least ten times. The CDR3 coding sequence is TGTGCCAGCAGGGGACTAGCGGGGTACAATGAGCAGTTCTTC. Protein: CASRGLAGYNEQFF. The genes are TRBV12-3 or TRBV12-4 and TRBJ2-1, with 13 bases that match TRBD2. CDR3 length: 14 residues. The V segment lost 6 bases and the J segment 4 bases; nucleotides outside the gene matches: 0.

In its sample, this clonotype was seen a few times. V gene TRBV7-2 combines with J gene TRBJ2-1, with unresolved D. The germline V and J ends were trimmed by 8 bases and 3 bases, with 14 bases remaining between them. The germline CDR1 and CDR2 sequences are SGHTA and FQGNSA. This CDR3 contains 14 residues. This chain's CDR3 is CASSQAPSYNEQFF. For the CDR3, the DNA is TGTGCCAGCTCCCAGGCCCCTAGCTACAATGAGCAGTTCTTC.

V usage is TRBV12-3 or TRBV12-4 and J usage is TRBJ1-5, with D possibly TRBD1 on 6 matching bases. The CDR3 length is 18 residues. Trimming removed 5 bases from V and 7 bases from J, with 27 bases in between. Here the CDR3 reads CASSTQISGAAVGQPQHF. The CDR3 DNA sequence: TGTGCCAGCAGTACACAAATATCGGGGGCGGCGGTCGGGCAGCCCCAGCATTTT.

V is TRBV20-1 and J is TRBJ2-3; D unclear. Germline V gives CDR1 DFQATT, CDR2 SNEGSKA (reference sequence). The length of the CDR3 is 13 residues. The ends were cut back, 7 bases at V and 0 bases at J, with 11 bases in the middle. Written as DNA, the CDR3 is TGCAGTGTAAGGGCCCCAAGCACAGATACGCAGTATTTT. Its translation: CSVRAPSTDTQYF.

This clonotype was counted only a few times. V gene TRBV4-2 combines with J gene TRBJ2-1; 15 bases are shared with TRBD2. V lost 1 base, J lost 0 bases, and 4 bases stayed unmatched. Germline CDR1 is LGHNA and CDR2 is YNFKEQ. CDR3 length: 19 amino acids. Here the CDR3 DNA reads TGTGCCAGCAGCCAAGTAGGACTAGCGGGAGGGAGCTCCTACAATGAGCAGTTCTTC. It encodes CASSQVGLAGGSSYNEQFF.

This clonotype was seen only a few times. The chain links TRBV20-1 to TRBJ1-6, with 9 nucleotides matching TRBD1. This CDR3 contains 14 residues. Germline values: CDR1 DFQATT, CDR2 SNEGSKA (reference sequence). Trimming took 1 base from V and 7 from J; bases not matched to a gene: 2. The CDR3 loop reads CSARAGTGNSPLHF. The CDR3 DNA sequence: TGCAGTGCTAGAGCCGGGACAGGGAATTCACCCCTCCACTTT.

This clonotype has at least ten counts. V and J are TRBV4-3 and TRBJ2-3, with D perhaps TRBD2 (6 bases). Trimming shortened V by 2 bases and J by 4 bases, and 13 bases separated the two germline ends. CDR1 and CDR2 from the germline V gene are LGHNA and YSLEER. This CDR3 contains 15 residues. The CDR3 loop is CASSQFRGSPDTQYF. The CDR3 nucleotides read TGCGCCAGCAGCCAATTTCGGGGGAGTCCAGATACGCAGTATTTT.

This sequence joins TRBV28 and TRBJ2-2; tentatively, D is TRBD2 (5 bases). CDR3 length equals 16 residues. Germline CDR1 MDHEN, CDR2 SYDVKM. Trimming shortened V by 6 bases and J by 4 bases, and 18 bases separated the two germline ends. Here the CDR3 reads CASSLGPGRGTGELFF. CDR3 coding DNA: TGTGCCAGCAGCCTAGGGCCGGGGAGAGGCACCGGGGAGCTGTTTTTT.

The rearrangement links TRBV20-1 to TRBJ2-3; D not resolved. CDR3 length: 12 residues. Trimming pared 3 bases from V and 9 bases from J, leaving 13 bases between. The germline V gene has CDR1 DFQATT and CDR2 SNEGSKA (reference sequence). The CDR3 region has the DNA TGCAGTGCTAGGTGGACCCCGGGCACGCAGTATTTT. It encodes CSARWTPGTQYF.

This clonotype has ten or more counts. J is TRBJ1-2 and V is TRBV12-3 or TRBV12-4; 7 nucleotides match TRBD1. The ends lost 6 bases at V and 4 bases at J; junction bases unmatched: 8. CDR3 length: 14 amino acids. CDR3 region: CASRYPGQLYGYTF. CDR3 bases: TGTGCCAGCAGATATCCGGGACAGCTCTATGGCTACACCTTC.

The chain has TRBV10-3 and TRBJ2-7; a possible D gene is TRBD2 (6 bases). Germline assignment: CDR1 ENHRY and CDR2 SYGVKD. Trimming left V 8 bases short and J 4 bases short, with 15 bases between. The CDR3 covers 13 residues. In DNA form, the CDR3 reads TGTGCCATCCGGGAGAACTCACTATACGAGCAGTACTTC. Protein: CAIRENSLYEQYF.

In its sample, this clonotype was seen a few times. This chain connects TRBV20-1 to TRBJ1-4; D possibly corresponds to TRBD1 (5 bases). The CDR3 is made up of 14 amino acids. V gave up 3 bases and J gave up 2 bases, with 10 bases separating them. CDR1 DFQATT and CDR2 SNEGSKA come from the germline V gene (reference sequence). As DNA, the CDR3 is TGCAGTGCTAGCACGGGGGAGACTAATGAAAAACTGTTTTTT. This encodes CSASTGETNEKLFF.

The chain is built from TRBV5-6 and TRBJ2-1, with 7 bases fitting TRBD1. Trimming took 0 bases from V and 9 from J; bases not matched to a gene: 3. Germline CDR1 is SGHDT and CDR2 is YYEEEE. CDR3 length: 13 amino acids. CDR3 loop: CASSLATGLEQFF. CDR3 DNA sequence: TGTGCCAGCAGCTTGGCGACAGGGCTTGAGCAGTTCTTC.

The chain combines TRBV2 with TRBJ1-5; D is possibly TRBD1 (6 bases). The CDR3 spans 14 residues. V was trimmed by 5 bases and J by 7 bases, leaving 15 bases between them. In germline, CDR1 is SNHLY, CDR2 FYNNEI. CDR3 region: CASSLQQGVQPQHF. For the CDR3, the DNA is TGTGCCAGCAGTCTTCAACAGGGAGTCCAGCCCCAGCATTTT.